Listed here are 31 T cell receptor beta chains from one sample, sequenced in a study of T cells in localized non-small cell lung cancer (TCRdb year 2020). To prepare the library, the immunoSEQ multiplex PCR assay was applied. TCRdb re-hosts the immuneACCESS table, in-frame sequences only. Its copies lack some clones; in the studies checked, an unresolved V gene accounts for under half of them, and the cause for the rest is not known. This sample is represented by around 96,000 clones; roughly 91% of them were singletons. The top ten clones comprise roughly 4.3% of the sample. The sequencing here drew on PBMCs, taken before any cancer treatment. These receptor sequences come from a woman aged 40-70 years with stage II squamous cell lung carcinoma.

This CDR3 reads CASSLATSGLGNEQFF. CDR3 bases: TGTGCCAGCAGCTTAGCGACTAGCGGGCTGGGGAATGAGCAGTTCTTC. The rearrangement uses TRBV7-8 and TRBJ2-1; TRBD2 matches 10 bases. The length of the CDR3 is 16 residues. V shed 0 bases and J 7 bases; nucleotides not matched to a gene: 6. Per germline, CDR1 SGHVS and CDR2 FQNEAQ.

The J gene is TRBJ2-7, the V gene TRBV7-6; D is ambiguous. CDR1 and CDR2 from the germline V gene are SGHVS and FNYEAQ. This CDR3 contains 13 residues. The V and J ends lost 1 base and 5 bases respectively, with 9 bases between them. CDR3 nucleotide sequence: TGTGCCAGCAGCTTAGAATATCGGCACGAGCAGTACTTC. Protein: CASSLEYRHEQYF. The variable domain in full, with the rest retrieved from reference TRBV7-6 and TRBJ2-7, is GAGVSQSPRYKVTKRGQDVALRCDPISGHVSLYWYRQALGQGPEFLTYFNYEAQQDKSGLPNDRFSAERPEGSISTLTIQRTEQRDSAMYRCASSLEYRHEQYFGPGTRLTVT.

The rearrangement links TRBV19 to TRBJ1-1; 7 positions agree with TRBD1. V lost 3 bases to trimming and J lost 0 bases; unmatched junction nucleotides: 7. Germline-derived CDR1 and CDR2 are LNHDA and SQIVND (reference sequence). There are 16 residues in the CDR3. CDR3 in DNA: TGTGCCAGTAGTATTTGGGTGACAGGGTTGAACACTGAAGCTTTCTTT. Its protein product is CASSIWVTGLNTEAFF.

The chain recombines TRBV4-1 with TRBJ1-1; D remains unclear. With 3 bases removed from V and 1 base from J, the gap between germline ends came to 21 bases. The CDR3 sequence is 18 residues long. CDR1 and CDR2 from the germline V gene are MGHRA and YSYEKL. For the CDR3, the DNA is TGCGCCAGCAGCCACCGTAAACCATCGGAACAGTGGAACACTGAAGCTTTCTTT. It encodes CASSHRKPSEQWNTEAFF.

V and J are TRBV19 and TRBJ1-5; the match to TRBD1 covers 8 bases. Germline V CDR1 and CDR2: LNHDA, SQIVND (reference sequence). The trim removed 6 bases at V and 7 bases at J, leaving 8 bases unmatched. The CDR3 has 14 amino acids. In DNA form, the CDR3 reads TGTGCCAGTAGAGGACAGGGACTGGTGCAGCCCCAGCATTTT. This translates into CASRGQGLVQPQHF.

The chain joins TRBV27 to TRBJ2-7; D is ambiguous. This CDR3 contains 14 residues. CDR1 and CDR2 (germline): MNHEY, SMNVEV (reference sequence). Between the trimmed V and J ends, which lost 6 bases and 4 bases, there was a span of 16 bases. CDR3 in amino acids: CASSLQSPPYEQYF. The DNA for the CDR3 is TGTGCCAGCAGCTTACAGTCTCCACCTTACGAGCAGTACTTC.

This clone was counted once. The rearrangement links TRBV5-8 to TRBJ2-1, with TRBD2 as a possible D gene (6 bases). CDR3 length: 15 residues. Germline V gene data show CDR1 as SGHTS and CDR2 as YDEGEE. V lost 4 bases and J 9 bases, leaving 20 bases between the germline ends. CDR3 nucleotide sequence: TGTGCCAGCAGCCCGCCGGGGAGGAGCGTTGCTGAGCAGTTCTTC. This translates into CASSPPGRSVAEQFF.

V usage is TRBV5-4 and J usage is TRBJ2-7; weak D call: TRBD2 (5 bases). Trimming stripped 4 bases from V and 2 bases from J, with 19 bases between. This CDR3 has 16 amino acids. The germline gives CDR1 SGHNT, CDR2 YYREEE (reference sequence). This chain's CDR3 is CASSRGSLPLPYEQYF. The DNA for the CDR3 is TGTGCCAGCAGCCGGGGATCTCTTCCCTTACCCTACGAGCAGTACTTC. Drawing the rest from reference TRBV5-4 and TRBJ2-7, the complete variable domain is ETGVTQSPTHLIKTRGQQVTLRCSSQSGHNTVSWYQQALGQGPQFIFQYYREEENGRGNFPPRFSGLQFPNYSSELNVNALELDDSALYLCASSRGSLPLPYEQYFGPGTRLTVT.

CDR3 in DNA: TGTGCCAGCAGTCGGGGGGCCCCAGCCTCCTACGAGCAGTACTTC. Protein product: CASSRGAPASYEQYF. The chain is built from TRBV6-5 and TRBJ2-7; maybe TRBD2 (7 bases). The V end lost 5 bases, the J end lost 0 bases, and 14 bases lay between the germline ends. Germline CDR1 is MNHEY and CDR2 is SVGAGI. The CDR3 is made up of 15 amino acids.

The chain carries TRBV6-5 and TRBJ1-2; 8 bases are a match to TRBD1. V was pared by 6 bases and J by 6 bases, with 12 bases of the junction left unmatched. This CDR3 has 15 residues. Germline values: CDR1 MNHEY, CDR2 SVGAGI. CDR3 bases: TGTGCCAGCAGCGAATTCCAGGGGGCGCGGAATGGCTACACCTTC. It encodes CASSEFQGARNGYTF.

The CDR3 spells CASSQDRQGENEKLFF. DNA for the CDR3: TGTGCCAGCAGCCAAGATAGGCAGGGGGAGAATGAAAAACTGTTTTTT. This rearrangement joins TRBV4-2 to TRBJ1-4; 7 nucleotides agree with TRBD1. This CDR3 has 16 residues. Per germline, CDR1 LGHNA and CDR2 YNFKEQ. The V gene end was trimmed by 0 bases and the J gene end by 5 bases; junction bases not matched to a gene: 6.

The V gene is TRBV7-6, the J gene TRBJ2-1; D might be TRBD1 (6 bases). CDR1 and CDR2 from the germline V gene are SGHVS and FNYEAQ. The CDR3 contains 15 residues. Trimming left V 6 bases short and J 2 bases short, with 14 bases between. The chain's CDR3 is CASSPDSTTYNEQFF. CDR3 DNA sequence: TGTGCCAGCAGTCCGGACAGTACTACCTACAATGAGCAGTTCTTC.

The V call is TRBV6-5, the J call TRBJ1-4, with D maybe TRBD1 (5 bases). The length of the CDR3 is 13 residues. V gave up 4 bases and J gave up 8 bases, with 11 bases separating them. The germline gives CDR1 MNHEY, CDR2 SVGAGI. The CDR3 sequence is CASSSGRREKLFF. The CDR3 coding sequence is TGTGCCAGCAGTTCAGGGCGAAGGGAAAAACTGTTTTTT.

DNA for the CDR3: TGTGCCAGCAGTTCCCCCACAGGGCTGAACACTGAAGCTTTCTTT. It codes for CASSSPTGLNTEAFF. The chain uses TRBV28 and TRBJ1-1; TRBD1 might be the D (6 bases). The CDR3 spans 15 residues. The germline V and J ends were trimmed by 4 bases and 0 bases, with 12 bases remaining between them. The germline V gene encodes CDR1 MDHEN and CDR2 SYDVKM. The entire variable domain, with the rest obtained from reference TRBV28 and TRBJ1-1, is as follows: DVKVTQSSRYLVKRTGEKVFLECVQDMDHENMFWYRQDPGLGLRLIYFSYDVKMKEKGDIPEGYSVSREKKERFSLILESASTNQTSMYLCASSSPTGLNTEAFFGQGTRLTVV.

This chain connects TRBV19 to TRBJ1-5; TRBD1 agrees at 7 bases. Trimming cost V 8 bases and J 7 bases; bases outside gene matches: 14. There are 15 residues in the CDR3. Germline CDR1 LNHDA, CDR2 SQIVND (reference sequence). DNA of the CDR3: TGTGCCAGTCAGTACGTAGGGGGCCGAGGGCAGCCCCAGCATTTT. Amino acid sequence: CASQYVGGRGQPQHF.

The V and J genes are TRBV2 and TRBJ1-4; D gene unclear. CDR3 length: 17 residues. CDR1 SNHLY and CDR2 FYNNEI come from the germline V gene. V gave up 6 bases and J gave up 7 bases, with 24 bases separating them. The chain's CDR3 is CASRVLGGGKTFEKLFF. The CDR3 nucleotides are TGTGCCAGCAGGGTTCTAGGTGGCGGGAAAACTTTTGAAAAACTGTTTTTT.

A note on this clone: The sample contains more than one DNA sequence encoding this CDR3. The CDR3 reads CASSSTGNYGYTF. In nucleotides, the CDR3 is TGTGCCAGCAGCTCGACAGGCAACTATGGCTACACCTTC. The chain carries TRBV6-6 and TRBJ1-2; D is perhaps TRBD1 (6 bases). This CDR3 has 13 residues. Germline loops: CDR1 MNHNY, CDR2 SVGAGI (reference sequence). The germline V and J ends were trimmed by 6 bases and 2 bases, with 10 bases remaining between them.

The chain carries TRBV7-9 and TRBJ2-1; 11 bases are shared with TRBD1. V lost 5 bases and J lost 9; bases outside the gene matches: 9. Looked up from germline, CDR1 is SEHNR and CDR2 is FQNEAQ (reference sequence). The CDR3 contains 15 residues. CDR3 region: CASSLDRGLIGEQFF. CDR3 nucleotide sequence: TGTGCCAGCAGCCTGGACAGGGGGCTCATCGGTGAGCAGTTCTTC.

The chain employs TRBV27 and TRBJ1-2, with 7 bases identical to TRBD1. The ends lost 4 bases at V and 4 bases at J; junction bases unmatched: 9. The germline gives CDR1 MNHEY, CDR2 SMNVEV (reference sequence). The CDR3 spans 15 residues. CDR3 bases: TGTGCCAGCAGTTCCCAGGGGGGGTTAGGCTATGGCTACACCTTC. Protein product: CASSSQGGLGYGYTF.

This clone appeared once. The CDR3 DNA is TGTGCCAGCAGTAACCCCCACGAAGCGAACACTGAAGCTTTCTTT. This gives the protein CASSNPHEANTEAFF. The chain recombines TRBV6-6 with TRBJ1-1; D is unclear. The CDR3 runs 15 residues. Looked up from germline, CDR1 is MNHNY and CDR2 is SVGAGI (reference sequence). V was pared by 5 bases and J by 1 base, with 14 bases between.

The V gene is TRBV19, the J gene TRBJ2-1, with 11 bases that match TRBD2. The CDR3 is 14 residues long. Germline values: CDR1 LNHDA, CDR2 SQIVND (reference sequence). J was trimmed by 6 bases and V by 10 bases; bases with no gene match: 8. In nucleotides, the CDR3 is TGTGCCACCATAGCGGGAGGGCCAGTCAATGAGCAGTTCTTC. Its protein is CATIAGGPVNEQFF.

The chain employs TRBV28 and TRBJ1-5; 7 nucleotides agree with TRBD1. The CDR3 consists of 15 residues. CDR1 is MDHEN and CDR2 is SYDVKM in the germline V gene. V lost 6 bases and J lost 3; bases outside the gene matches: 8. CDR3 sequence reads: CASSSTTGYNQPQHF. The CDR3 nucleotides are TGTGCCAGCAGCTCAACGACAGGGTACAATCAGCCCCAGCATTTT.

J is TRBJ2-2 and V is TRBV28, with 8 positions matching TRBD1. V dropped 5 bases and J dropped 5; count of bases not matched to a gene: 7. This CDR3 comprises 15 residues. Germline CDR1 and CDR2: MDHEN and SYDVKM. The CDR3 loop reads CASSPGQVETGELFF. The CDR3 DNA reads TGTGCCAGCAGTCCGGGACAGGTGGAAACCGGGGAGCTGTTTTTT. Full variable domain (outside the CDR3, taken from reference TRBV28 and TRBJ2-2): DVKVTQSSRYLVKRTGEKVFLECVQDMDHENMFWYRQDPGLGLRLIYFSYDVKMKEKGDIPEGYSVSREKKERFSLILESASTNQTSMYLCASSPGQVETGELFFGEGSRLTVL.

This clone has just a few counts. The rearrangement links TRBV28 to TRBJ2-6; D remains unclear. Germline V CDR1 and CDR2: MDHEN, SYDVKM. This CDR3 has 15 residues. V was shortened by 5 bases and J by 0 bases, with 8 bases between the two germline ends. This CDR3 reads CASSPEVSGANVLTF. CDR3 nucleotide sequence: TGTGCCAGCAGTCCCGAGGTCTCTGGGGCCAACGTCCTGACTTTC.

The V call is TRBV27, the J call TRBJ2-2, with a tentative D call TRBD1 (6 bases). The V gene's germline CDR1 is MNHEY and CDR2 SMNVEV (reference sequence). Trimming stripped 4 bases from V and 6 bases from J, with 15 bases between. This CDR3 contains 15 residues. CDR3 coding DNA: TGTGCCAGCAGTTCTCAGGGGCCCGGGGCCGGGGAGCTGTTTTTT. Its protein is CASSSQGPGAGELFF.

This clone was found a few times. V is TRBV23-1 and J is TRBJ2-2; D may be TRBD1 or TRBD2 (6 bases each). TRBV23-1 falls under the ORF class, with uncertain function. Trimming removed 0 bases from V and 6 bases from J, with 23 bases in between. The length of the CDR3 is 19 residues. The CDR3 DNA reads TGCGCCAGCAGTCAATCGCGGGGACAACCCTTTGGGCCCGCCGGGGAGCTGTTTTTT. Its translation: CASSQSRGQPFGPAGELFF.

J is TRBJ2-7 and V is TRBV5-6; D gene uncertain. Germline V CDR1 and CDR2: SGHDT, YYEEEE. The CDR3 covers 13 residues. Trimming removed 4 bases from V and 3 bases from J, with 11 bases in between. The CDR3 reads CASSPRDFYEQYF. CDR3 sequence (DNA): TGTGCCAGCAGCCCTCGAGACTTCTACGAGCAGTACTTC.

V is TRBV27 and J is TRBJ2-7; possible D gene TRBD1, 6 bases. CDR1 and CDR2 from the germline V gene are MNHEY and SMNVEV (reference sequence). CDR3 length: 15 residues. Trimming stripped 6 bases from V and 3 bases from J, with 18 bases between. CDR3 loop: CASSQAGQRYYEQYF. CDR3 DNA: TGTGCCAGCAGCCAAGCCGGACAGAGATACTACGAGCAGTACTTC.

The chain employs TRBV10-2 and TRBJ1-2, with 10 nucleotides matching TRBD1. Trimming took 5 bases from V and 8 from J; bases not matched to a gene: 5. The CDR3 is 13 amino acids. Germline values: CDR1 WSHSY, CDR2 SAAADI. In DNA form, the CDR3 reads TGCGCCAGCAGTCCCGACAGGGGGCACGGCTACACCTTC. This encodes CASSPDRGHGYTF.

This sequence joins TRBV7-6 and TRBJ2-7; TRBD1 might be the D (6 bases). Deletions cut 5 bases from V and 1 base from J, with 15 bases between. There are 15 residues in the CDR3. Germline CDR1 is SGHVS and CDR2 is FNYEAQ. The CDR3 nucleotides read TGTGCCAGCAGCCCCGGGACACCCTTTTCCTACGAGCAGTACTTC. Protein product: CASSPGTPFSYEQYF.

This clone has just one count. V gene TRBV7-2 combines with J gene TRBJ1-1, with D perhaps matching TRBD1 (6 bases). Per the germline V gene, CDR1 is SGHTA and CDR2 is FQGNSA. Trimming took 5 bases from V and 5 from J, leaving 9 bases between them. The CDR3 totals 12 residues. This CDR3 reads CASSTGKTEAFF. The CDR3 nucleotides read TGTGCCAGCAGCACAGGGAAAACTGAAGCTTTCTTT.